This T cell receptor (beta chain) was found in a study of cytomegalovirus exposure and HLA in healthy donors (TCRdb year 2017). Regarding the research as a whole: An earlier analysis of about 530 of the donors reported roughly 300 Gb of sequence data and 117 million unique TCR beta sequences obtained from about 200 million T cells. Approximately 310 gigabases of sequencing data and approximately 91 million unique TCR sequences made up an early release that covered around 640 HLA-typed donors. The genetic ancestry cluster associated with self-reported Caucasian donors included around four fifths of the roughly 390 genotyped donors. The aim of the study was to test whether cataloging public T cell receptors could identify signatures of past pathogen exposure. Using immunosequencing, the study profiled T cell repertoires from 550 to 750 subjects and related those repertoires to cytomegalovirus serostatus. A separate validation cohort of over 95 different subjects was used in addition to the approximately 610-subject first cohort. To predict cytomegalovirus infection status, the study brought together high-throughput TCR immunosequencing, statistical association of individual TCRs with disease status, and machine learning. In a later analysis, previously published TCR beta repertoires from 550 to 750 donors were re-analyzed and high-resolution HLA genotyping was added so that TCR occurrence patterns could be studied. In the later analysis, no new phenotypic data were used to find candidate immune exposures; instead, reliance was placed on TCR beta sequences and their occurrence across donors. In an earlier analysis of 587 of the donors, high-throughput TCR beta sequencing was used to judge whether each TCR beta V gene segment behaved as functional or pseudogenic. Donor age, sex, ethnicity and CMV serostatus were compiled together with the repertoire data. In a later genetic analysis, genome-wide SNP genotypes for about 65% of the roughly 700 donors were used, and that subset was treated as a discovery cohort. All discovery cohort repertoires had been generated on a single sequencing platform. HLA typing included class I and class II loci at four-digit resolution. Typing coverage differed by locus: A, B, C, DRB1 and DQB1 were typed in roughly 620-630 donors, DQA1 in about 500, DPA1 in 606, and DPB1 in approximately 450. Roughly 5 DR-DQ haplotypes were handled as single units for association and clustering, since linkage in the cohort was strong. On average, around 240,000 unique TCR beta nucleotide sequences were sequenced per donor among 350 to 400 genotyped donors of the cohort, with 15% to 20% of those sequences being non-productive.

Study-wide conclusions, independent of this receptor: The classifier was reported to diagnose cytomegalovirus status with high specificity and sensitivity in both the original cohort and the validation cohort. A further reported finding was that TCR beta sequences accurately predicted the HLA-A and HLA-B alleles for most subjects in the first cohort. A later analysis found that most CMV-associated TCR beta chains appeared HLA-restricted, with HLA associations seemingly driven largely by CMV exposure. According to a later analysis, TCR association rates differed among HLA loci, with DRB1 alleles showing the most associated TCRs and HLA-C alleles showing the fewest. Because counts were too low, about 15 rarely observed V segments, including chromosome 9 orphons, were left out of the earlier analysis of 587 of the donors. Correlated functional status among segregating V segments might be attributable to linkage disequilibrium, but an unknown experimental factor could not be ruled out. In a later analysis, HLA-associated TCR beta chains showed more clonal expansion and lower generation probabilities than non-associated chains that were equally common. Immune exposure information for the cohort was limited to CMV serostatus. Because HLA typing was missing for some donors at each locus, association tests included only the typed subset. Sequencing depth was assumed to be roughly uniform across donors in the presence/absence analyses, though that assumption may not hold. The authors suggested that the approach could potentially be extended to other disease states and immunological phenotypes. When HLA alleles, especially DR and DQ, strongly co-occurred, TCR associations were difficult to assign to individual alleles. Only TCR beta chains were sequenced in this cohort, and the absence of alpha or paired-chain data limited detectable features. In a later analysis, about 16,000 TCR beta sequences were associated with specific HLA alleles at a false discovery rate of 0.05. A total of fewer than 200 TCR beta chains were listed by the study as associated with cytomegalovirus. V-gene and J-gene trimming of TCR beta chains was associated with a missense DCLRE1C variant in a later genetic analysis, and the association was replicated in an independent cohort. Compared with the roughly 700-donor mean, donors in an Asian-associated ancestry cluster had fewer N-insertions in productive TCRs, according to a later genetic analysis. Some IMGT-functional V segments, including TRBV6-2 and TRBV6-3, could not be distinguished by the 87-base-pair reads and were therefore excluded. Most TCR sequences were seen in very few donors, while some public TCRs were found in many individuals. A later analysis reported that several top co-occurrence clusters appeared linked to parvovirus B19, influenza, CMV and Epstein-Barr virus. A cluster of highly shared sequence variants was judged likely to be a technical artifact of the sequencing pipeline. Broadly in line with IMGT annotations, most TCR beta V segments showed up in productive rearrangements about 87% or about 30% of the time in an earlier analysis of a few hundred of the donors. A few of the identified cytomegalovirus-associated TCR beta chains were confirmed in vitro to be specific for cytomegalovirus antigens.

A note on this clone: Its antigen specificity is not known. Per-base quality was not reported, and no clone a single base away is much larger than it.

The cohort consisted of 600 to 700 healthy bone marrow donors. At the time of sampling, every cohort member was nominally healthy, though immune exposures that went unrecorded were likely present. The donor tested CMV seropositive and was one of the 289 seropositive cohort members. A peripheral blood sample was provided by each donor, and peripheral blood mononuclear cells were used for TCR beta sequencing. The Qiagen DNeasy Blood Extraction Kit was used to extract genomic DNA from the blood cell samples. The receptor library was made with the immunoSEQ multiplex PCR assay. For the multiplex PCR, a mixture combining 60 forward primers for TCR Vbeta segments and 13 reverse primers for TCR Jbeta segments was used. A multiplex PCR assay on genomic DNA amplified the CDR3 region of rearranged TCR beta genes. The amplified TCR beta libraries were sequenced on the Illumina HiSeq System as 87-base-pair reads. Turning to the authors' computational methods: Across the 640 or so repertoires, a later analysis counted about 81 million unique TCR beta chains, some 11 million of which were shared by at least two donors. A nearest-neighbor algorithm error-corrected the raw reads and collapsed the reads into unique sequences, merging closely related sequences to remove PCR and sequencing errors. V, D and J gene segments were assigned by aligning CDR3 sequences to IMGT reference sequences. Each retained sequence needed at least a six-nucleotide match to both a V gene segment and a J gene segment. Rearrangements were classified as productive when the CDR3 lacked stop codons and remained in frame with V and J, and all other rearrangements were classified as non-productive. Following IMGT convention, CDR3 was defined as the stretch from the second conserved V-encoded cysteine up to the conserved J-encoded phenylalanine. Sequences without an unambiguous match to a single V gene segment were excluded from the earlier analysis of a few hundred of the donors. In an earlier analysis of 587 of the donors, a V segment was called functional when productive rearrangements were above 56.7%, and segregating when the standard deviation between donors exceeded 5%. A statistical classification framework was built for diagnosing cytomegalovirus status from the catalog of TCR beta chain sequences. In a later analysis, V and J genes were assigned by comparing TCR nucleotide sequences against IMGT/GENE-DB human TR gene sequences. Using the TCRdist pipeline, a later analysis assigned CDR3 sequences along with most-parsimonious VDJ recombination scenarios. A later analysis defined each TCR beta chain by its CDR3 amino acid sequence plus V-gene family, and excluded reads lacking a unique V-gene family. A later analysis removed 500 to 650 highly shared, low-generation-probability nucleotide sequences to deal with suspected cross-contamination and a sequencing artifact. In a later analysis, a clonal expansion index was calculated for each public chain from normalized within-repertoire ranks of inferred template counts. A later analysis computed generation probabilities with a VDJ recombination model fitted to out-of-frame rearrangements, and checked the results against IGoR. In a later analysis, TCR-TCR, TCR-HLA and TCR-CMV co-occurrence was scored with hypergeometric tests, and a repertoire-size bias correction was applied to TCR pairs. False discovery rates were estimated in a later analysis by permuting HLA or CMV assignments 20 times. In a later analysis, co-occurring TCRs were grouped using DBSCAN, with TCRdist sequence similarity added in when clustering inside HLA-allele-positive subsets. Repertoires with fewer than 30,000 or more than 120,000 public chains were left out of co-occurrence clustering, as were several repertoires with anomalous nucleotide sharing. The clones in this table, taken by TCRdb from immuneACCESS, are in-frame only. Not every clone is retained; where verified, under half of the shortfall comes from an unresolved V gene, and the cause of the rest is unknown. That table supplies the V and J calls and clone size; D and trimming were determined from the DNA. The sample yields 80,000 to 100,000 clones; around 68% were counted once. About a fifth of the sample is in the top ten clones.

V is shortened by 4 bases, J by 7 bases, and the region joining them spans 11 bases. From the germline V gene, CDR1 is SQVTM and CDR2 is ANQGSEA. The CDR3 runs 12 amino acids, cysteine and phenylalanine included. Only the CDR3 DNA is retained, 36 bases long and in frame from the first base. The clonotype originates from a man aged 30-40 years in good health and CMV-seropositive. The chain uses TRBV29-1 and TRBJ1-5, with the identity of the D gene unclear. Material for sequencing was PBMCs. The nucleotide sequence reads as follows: TGCAGCGTTGCCGAGGATCGACAGCCCCAGCATTTT. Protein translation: CSVAEDRQPQHF. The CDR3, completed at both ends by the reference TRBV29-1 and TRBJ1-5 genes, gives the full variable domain SAVISQKPSRDICQRGTSLTIQCQVDSQVTMMFWYRQQPGQSLTLIATANQGSEATYESGFVIDKFPISRPNLTFSTLTVSNMSPEDSSIYLCSVAEDRQPQHFGDGTRLSIL.